Below, 15 T cell receptor beta chains from the same sample are listed, as sequenced in a study of T cell therapy after organ transplantation. Documented time point: 20-29 weeks after completion of therapy. Some clones are missing from TCRdb's copy, which holds only in-frame ones; the method was immunoSEQ multiplex PCR. The sample holds around 15,000 clones, over 75% seen once. Their cognate antigens are unknown. Sequences were derived from CD8+ T cells from blood, sampled after autologous CMV-specific T cell therapy. These receptors were collected from a human patient who had received a solid organ transplant and had CMV disease. Some T cells may be graft donor cells.

The rearrangement uses TRBV30 and TRBJ1-1, with D uncertain. Germline V CDR1 and CDR2: GTSNPN, SVGIG (reference sequence). The CDR3 runs 11 residues. The CDR3 loop reads CAAGRNTEAFF. Here the CDR3 DNA reads TGTGCTGCCGGCAGGAACACTGAAGCTTTCTTT.

This chain joins TRBV5-1 and TRBJ1-2; D might be TRBD1 (5 bases). CDR1 and CDR2 (germline): SGHRS, YFSETQ. V lost 4 bases and J lost 6, with 10 bases in between. The CDR3 length is 12 residues. For the CDR3, the DNA is TGCGCCAGCAGCCCGGGACGGGATGGCTACACCTTC. This gives the protein CASSPGRDGYTF.

This chain links TRBV13 with TRBJ2-2; D gene unclear. The CDR3 has 12 amino acids. Trimming stripped 5 bases from V and 8 bases from J, with 9 bases between. CDR1 and CDR2 (germline): PRHDT, FYEKMQ (reference sequence). For the CDR3, the DNA is TGTGCCAGCAGCCTCCCCGGGGGGGAGCTGTTTTTT. Translating it yields CASSLPGGELFF.

The V and J genes are TRBV7-8 and TRBJ2-2; 10 bases align to TRBD2. Per germline, CDR1 SGHVS and CDR2 FQNEAQ. This CDR3 contains 16 residues. With V trimmed by 5 bases and J by 1 base, 4 bases remained unmatched. In nucleotides, the CDR3 is TGTGCCAGCAGCGAAAGCGGGAGGGGGAACACCGGGGAGCTGTTTTTT. The encoded protein is CASSESGRGNTGELFF.

The CDR3 spells CASSQDRMLNTIYF. CDR3 bases: TGCGCCAGCAGCCAAGATAGAATGCTAAACACCATATATTTT. This chain connects TRBV4-3 to TRBJ1-3, with D uncertain. This CDR3 has 14 amino acids. Per germline, CDR1 LGHNA and CDR2 YSLEER. V shed 0 bases and J shed 6 bases, with 9 bases lying between them.

The gene calls are TRBV27 and TRBJ1-2; D remains unclear. Between the trimmed V and J ends, which lost 4 bases and 8 bases, there was a span of 11 bases. The CDR3 consists of 12 residues. Germline CDR1 reads MNHEY; CDR2 reads SMNVEV (reference sequence). CDR3 loop: CASSSGRLGYTF. Written as DNA, the CDR3 is TGTGCCAGCAGTTCGGGCCGCTTAGGCTACACCTTC.

The V and J genes are TRBV5-1 and TRBJ2-2; 7 bases fit TRBD1. The CDR3 totals 16 residues. CDR1 is SGHRS, CDR2 YFSETQ, per germline. V lost 0 bases to trimming and J lost 3 bases; unmatched junction nucleotides: 5. Here the CDR3 reads CASSLAGTVYTGELFF. The CDR3 nucleotides are TGCGCCAGCAGCTTGGCCGGGACAGTTTACACCGGGGAGCTGTTTTTT.

The V and J genes are TRBV4-2 and TRBJ2-5; no reliable D call. The CDR3 spans 16 residues. CDR1 is LGHNA and CDR2 is YNFKEQ in the germline V gene. V lost 3 bases to trimming and J lost 1 base, with 15 bases between them. The CDR3 DNA reads TGTGCCAGCAGCCACCCCACTGACACGGCCCAAGAGACCCAGTACTTC. Protein: CASSHPTDTAQETQYF.

This clone was observed once. This rearrangement joins TRBV21-1 to TRBJ2-7; TRBD1 reflects the table's D call only, with no check against the DNA. TRBV21-1 is tagged as a pseudogene. The CDR3 is 13 residues long. The CDR3 protein is CASSLLADYEQYF. The CDR3 DNA sequence: TGTGCCAGCAGCTTGTTGGCAGATTACGAGCAGTACTTC.

This chain links TRBV5-6 with TRBJ1-1; D gene uncertain. The CDR3 runs 12 residues. Trimming took 4 bases from V and 7 from J, leaving 11 bases between them. The germline gives CDR1 SGHDT, CDR2 YYEEEE. The CDR3 protein is CASSPNRDEAFF. The CDR3 coding sequence is TGTGCCAGCAGCCCCAACAGAGATGAAGCTTTCTTT.

The chain links TRBV7-2 to TRBJ2-7, with D possibly TRBD2 on 5 matching bases. Germline lookup yields CDR1 SGHTA and CDR2 FQGNSA. This CDR3 contains 14 residues. The germline V and J ends were trimmed by 5 bases and 4 bases, with 15 bases remaining between them. CDR3 nucleotide sequence: TGTGCCAGCAGCCACAACCCGGGGTCTTACGAGCAGTACTTC. Its translation: CASSHNPGSYEQYF.

The count of this clone is one. This rearrangement joins TRBV7-3 to TRBJ2-2; TRBD1 aligns across 7 bases. Germline V lookup: CDR1 SGHTA, CDR2 FQGTGA. V shed 5 bases, J shed 6 bases, and the junction held 12 bases outside the gene matches. The CDR3 runs to 16 residues. This chain's CDR3 is CASSRIRGSRAGELFF. CDR3 sequence (DNA): TGTGCCAGCAGCCGAATCAGGGGGTCCCGGGCCGGGGAGCTGTTTTTT.

The chain has TRBV21-1 and TRBJ1-2; TRBD1, the table's D call, was not compared with the DNA. TRBV21-1 is reported as a pseudogene. This CDR3 is built from 15 residues. CDR3 coding DNA: TGTGCCAGCAGCAAAGAGGGTAGGGGGAACCATGGCTACACCTTC. It is translated as CASSKEGRGNHGYTF.

The chain has TRBV14 and TRBJ2-3, with D uncertain. CDR3 length: 14 residues. The V gene lost 1 base and the J gene lost 0 bases, with 5 bases spanning the gap. Germline lookup yields CDR1 SGHDN and CDR2 FVKESK. CDR3 sequence: CASSQVDSTDTQYF. The CDR3 nucleotides are TGTGCCAGCAGCCAAGTAGACAGCACAGATACGCAGTATTTT.

The rearrangement uses TRBV7-2 and TRBJ1-1, with a weak D call TRBD1 (6 bases). The CDR3 runs to 15 residues. Germline V gives CDR1 SGHTA, CDR2 FQGNSA. V was shortened by 3 bases and J by 0 bases, with 11 bases between the two germline ends. The CDR3 loop is CASSLIGQLNTEAFF. CDR3 nucleotides: TGTGCCAGCAGCTTGATTGGACAGTTGAACACTGAAGCTTTCTTT.